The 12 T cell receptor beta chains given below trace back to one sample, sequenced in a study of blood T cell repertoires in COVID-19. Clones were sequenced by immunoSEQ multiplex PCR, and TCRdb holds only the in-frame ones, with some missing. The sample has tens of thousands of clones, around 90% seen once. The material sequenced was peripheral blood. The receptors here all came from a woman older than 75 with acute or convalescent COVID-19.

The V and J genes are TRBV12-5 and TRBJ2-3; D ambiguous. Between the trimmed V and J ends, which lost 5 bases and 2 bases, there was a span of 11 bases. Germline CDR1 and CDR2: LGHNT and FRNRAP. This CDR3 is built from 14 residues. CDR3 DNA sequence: TGTGCTAGTGGTATTGGTAGCATCACAGATACGCAGTATTTT. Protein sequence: CASGIGSITDTQYF.

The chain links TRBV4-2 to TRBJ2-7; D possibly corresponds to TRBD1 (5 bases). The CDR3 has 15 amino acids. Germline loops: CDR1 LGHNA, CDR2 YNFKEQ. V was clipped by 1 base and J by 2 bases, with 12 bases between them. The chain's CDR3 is CASSQGGGTAYEQYF. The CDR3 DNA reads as TGTGCCAGCAGCCAAGGGGGCGGAACAGCCTACGAGCAGTACTTC.

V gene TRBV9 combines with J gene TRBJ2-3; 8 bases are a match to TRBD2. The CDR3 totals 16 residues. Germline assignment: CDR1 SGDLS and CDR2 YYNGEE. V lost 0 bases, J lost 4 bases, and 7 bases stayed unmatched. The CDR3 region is CASSVGTSGGADTQYF. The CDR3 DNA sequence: TGTGCCAGCAGCGTAGGAACTAGCGGTGGTGCAGATACGCAGTATTTT.

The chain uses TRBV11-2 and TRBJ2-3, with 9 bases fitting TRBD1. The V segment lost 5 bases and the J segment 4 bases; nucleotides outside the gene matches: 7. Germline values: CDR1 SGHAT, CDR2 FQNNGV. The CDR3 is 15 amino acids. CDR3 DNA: TGTGCCAGCAGCGCCCGGACAGGGGCGGCAGATACGCAGTATTTT. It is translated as CASSARTGAADTQYF.

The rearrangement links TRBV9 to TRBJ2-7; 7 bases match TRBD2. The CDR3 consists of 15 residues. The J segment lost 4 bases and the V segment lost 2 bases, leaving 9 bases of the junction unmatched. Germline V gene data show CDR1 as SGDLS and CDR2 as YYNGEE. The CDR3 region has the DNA TGTGCCAGCAGCGTCCTAGCGGATCGTATTTACGAGCAGTACTTC. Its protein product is CASSVLADRIYEQYF.

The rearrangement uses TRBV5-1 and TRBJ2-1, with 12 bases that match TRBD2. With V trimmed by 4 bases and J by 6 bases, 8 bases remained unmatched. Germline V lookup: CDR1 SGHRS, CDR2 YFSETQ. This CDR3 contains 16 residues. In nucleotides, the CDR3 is TGCGCCAGCAGCGTGACTAGCGGGAGTTTTGTCAATGAGCAGTTCTTC. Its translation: CASSVTSGSFVNEQFF.

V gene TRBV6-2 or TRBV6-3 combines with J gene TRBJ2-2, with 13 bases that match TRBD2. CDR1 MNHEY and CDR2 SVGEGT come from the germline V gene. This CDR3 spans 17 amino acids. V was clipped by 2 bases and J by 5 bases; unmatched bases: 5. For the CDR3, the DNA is TGTGCCAGCAGTTACACTAGCGGGGGGGCCAGAACCGGGGAGCTGTTTTTT. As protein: CASSYTSGGARTGELFF.

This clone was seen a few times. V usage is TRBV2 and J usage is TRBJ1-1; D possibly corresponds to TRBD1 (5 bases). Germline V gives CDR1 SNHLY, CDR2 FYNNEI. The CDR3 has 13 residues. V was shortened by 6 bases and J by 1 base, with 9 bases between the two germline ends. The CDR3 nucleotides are TGTGCCAGCAGACGGCAGGGGAACACTGAAGCTTTCTTT. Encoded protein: CASRRQGNTEAFF. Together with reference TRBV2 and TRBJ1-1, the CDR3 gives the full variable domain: EPEVTQTPSHQVTQMGQEVILRCVPISNHLYFYWYRQILGQKVEFLVSFYNNEISEKSEIFDDQFSVERPDGSNFTLKIRSTKLEDSAMYFCASRRQGNTEAFFGQGTRLTVV.

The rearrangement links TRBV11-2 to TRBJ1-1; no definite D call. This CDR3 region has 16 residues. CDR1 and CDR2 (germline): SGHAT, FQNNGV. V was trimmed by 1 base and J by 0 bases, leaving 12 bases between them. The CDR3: CASSLVSSAMNTEAFF. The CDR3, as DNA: TGTGCCAGCAGCTTAGTTTCGTCCGCGATGAACACTGAAGCTTTCTTT. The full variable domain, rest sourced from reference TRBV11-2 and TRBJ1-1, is EAGVAQSPRYKIIEKRQSVAFWCNPISGHATLYWYQQILGQGPKLLIQFQNNGVVDDSQLPKDRFSAERLKGVDSTLKIQPAKLEDSAVYLCASSLVSSAMNTEAFFGQGTRLTVV.

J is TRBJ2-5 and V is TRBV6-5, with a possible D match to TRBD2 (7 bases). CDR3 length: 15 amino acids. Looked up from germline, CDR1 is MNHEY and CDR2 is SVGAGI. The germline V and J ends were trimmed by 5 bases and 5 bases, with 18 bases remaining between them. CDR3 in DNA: TGTGCCAGCAGTCCCCGGCGGGGGCAAGGCGAGACCCAGTACTTC. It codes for CASSPRRGQGETQYF.

This CDR3 is CASRQGSGYGYTF. CDR3 nucleotide sequence: TGTGCCAGCAGACAGGGCTCGGGCTATGGCTACACCTTC. This rearrangement joins TRBV12-3 or TRBV12-4 to TRBJ1-2, with D perhaps matching TRBD1 (6 bases). The germline V and J ends were trimmed by 6 bases and 4 bases, with 12 bases remaining between them. The CDR3 runs to 13 residues.

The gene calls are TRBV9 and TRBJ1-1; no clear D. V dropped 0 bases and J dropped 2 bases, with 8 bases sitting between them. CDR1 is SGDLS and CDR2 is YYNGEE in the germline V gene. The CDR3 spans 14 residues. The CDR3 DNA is TGTGCCAGCAGCGTAGACAGTTTCAACACTGAAGCTTTCTTT. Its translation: CASSVDSFNTEAFF.